This T cell receptor (beta chain) emerged from a study of shared clonotypes between healthy human individuals. Study-wide context: A donor's plate count was three for CD4 naive and three for CD4 memory; CD8 naive had two and CD8 memory one.

The germline V and J ends were trimmed by 2 bases and 1 base, with 6 bases remaining between them. Per the germline V gene, CDR1 is ENHRY and CDR2 is SYGVKD. The CDR3 length is 13 residues. Naivety among CD8 cells was defined by CD45RO negativity and positive CCR7 selection, thereby excluding terminally differentiated effector memory CD45RA+ cells. In the original workflow: Filtering differed because ImmunoSEQ produced junction-only sequences that carried no quality scores. The assay was immunoSEQ multiplex PCR, and TCRdb's table has in-frame clones only and misses some. V and J calls and clone size are as listed in that table; D and trimming were resolved from the DNA. The data hold approximately 2,000,000 clones, with just over 90% observed a single time. Study observations and caveats: Memory subsets generally showed smaller estimated richness than naive subsets did.

Comment on this clone: What it binds is unknown.

The source material was naive CD8+ T cells from PBMCs. The chain uses TRBV10-3 and TRBJ2-7, with D hard to call. This TCR came from a man aged 18 to 30 in good health. Some clones in this sample may be carry-over from other donors' samples. The CDR3 here is CAISEGFSYEQYF. The CDR3 DNA reads as TGTGCCATCAGTGAGGGCTTTTCCTACGAGCAGTACTTC.